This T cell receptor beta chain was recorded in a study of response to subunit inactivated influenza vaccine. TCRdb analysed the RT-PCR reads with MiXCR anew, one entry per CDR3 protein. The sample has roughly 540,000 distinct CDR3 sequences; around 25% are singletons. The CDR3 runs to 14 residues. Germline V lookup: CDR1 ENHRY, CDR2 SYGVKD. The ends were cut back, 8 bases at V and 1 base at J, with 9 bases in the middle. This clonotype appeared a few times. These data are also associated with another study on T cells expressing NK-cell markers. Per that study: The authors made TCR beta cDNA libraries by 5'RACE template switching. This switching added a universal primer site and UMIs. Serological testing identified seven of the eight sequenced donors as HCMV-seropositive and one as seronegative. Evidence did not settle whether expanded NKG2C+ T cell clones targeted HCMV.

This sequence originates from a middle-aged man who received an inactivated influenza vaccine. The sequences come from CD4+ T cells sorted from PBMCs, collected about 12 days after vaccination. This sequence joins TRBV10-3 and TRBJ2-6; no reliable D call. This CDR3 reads CAIAIGSGANVLTF. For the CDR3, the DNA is TGTGCCATCGCTATAGGGTCTGGGGCCAACGTCCTGACTTTC.